A single T cell receptor (beta chain) is shown here with its context. Its antigen is not known. This entry comes from a study of T cell responses to AZD1222 COVID-19 vaccine. Data came from immunoSEQ multiplex PCR; TCRdb stores just in-frame clones and leaves some out. The data show 120,000 or so clones, roughly 89% seen once. Findings of the study overall: Repertoire sampling happened only post peak T cell response. White British ancestry dominated among donors, who included more females, and clonal diversity was possibly underestimated.

Trimming pared 4 bases from V and 7 bases from J, leaving 7 bases between. The CDR3 is 12 amino acids. The TCR comes from an adult in good health. The sample here was peripheral blood, taken on day 0 of AZD1222 vaccination. The chain couples TRBV12-3 or TRBV12-4 to TRBJ2-2; D not resolved. CDR3 residues: CASSWKDGELFF. The CDR3 DNA follows: TGTGCCAGCAGTTGGAAGGACGGGGAGCTGTTTTTT.